This T cell receptor beta chain is drawn from a study of metastatic and nonmetastatic thyroid tumors. On the study more broadly: Both malignant and benign thyroid patients supplied peripheral blood and tumor or nodule tissue samples, across which the repertoires of these patients were then compared.

This clone was counted many times. The CDR3 totals 14 residues. The V gene's germline CDR1 is MNHEY and CDR2 SMNVEV (reference sequence). V lost 3 bases to trimming and J lost 8 bases, with 16 bases between them. Patients underwent thyroid surgery, and none had received any treatment before it. TCRdb used MiXCR to call clones anew from the PCR reads. The sample yields around 35,000 clones, 15% to 20% seen once. This clonotype originated in a female donor with papillary thyroid cancer or a benign thyroid nodule (not recorded which). Some clones in this sample may be carry-over from other donors' samples. The sequenced material came from blood. The gene calls are TRBV27 and TRBJ1-2, with a tentative D call TRBD1 (5 bases). The CDR3 nucleotides read TGTGCCAGCAGTTTCGCCGGGGCCACCAGGGGCTACACCTTC. Translation gives CASSFAGATRGYTF.